A selection of T cell receptor beta chains follows, all from one sample in a study of blood T cell repertoires in COVID-19. Generated by immunoSEQ multiplex PCR, the TCRdb table keeps only in-frame clones and is missing some. This sample has about 400,000 clones, with about 86% found just once. The sequenced sample was peripheral blood. Source of these receptors: a woman aged 55-70 years with COVID-19, enrolled during active disease. CDR3s include the opening cysteine and the closing phenylalanine or tryptophan. The D gene is left open where the match is weak. For some rows the clone size is stated as once, few or many, or as a class when expanded; others skip it.

v_call	d_call	j_call	clone_size	cdr3_nt	cdr3_aa
TRBV10-3	TRBD1	TRBJ1-3	.	TGTGCCATCAGTGAGCTCGGACAGGGGGCTGAGACTGGAAACACCATATATTTT	CAISELGQGAETGNTIYF
TRBV27	.	TRBJ2-5	.	TGTGCCAGCGGCAAGACTAGTCTGGAGACCCAGTACTTC	CASGKTSLETQYF
TRBV6-2/TRBV6-3	.	TRBJ1-2	.	TGTGCCAGCAGTGGGCTCGGGAGCGCTAACTATGGCTACACCTTC	CASSGLGSANYGYTF
TRBV7-8	.	TRBJ1-1	.	TGTGCCAGCAGCTCGCTACCCTGGTTTGAAGCTTTCTTT	CASSSLPWFEAFF
TRBV6-1	TRBD1	TRBJ2-7	.	TGTGCCAGCAGTGAGAGGGACAGGGAGGCGGGCTACGAGCAGTACTTC	CASSERDREAGYEQYF
TRBV15	.	TRBJ2-7	.	TGTGCCACCAGCAAAACCCGGAGCGGAGAGCAGTACTTC	CATSKTRSGEQYF
TRBV6-5	.	TRBJ1-1	once	TGTGCCAGCAGTTGGAGAACCCAGATGAACACTGAAGCTTTCTTT	CASSWRTQMNTEAFF
TRBV5-1	TRBD1	TRBJ2-7	.	TGCGCCAGCAGCTTGGCATCAGGGGGAACGTCCTACGAGCAGTACTTC	CASSLASGGTSYEQYF
TRBV2	TRBD1	TRBJ1-1	few	TGTGCCAGCAGAGGAACAGGGGGAAGCAACACTGAAGCTTTCTTT	CASRGTGGSNTEAFF
TRBV7-9	TRBD2	TRBJ2-3	.	TGTGCCAGCCGGCAGACCATTAGCGGGGCGACAGATACGCAGTATTTT	CASRQTISGATDTQYF
TRBV28	TRBD1	TRBJ2-1	once	TGTGCCAGCAGTGCCACAGGGGGCGGGTACAATGAGCAGTTCTTC	CASSATGGGYNEQFF
TRBV5-1	.	TRBJ1-1	.	TGCGCCAGCAGCTTACCGGGGGGCAGCACTGAAGCTTTCTTT	CASSLPGGSTEAFF
TRBV30	.	TRBJ1-2	.	TGTGCCTGGAGTGGCCTTCAGGGATCCAACTATGGCTACACCTTC	CAWSGLQGSNYGYTF
TRBV5-4	TRBD2	TRBJ2-1	.	TGTGCCAGCAGCTTAGGGTCCGCGGGGGGAGGGGATGAGCAGTTCTTC	CASSLGSAGGGDEQFF
TRBV5-1	TRBD1	TRBJ1-1	once	TGCGCCAGCAGCAAACCACAGGGGACTGAAGCTTTCTTT	CASSKPQGTEAFF
TRBV2	.	TRBJ1-3	.	TGTGCCGTCTACTCTGGAAACACCATATATTTT	CAVYSGNTIYF
TRBV18	.	TRBJ1-1	once	TGTGCCAGCTCACTGGGGAGTAACACTGAAGCTTTCTTT	CASSLGSNTEAFF
TRBV5-1	TRBD2	TRBJ2-3	.	TGCGCCAGCAGCTTGGCTGTCACTAGCGGTACGCAGTATTTT	CASSLAVTSGTQYF